The entry that follows covers one T cell receptor beta chain sequence. Its antigen is undetermined. This specimen belongs to a study of OX40 agonist ivuxolimab in advanced cancers. Study information: Dose-escalation subjects each had hepatocellular carcinoma, melanoma, renal cell or head and neck cancer. Three patients showed partial responses: one hepatocellular carcinoma and two cutaneous melanoma cases.

Study-wide points: Clonal expansion was seen in CD4+ and CD8+ blood T cells by week 6 at 0.1 to 3.0 mg/kg.

Germline CDR1 reads SGHAT; CDR2 reads FQNNGV. The CDR3 contains 16 residues. The V end lost 4 bases, the J end lost 1 base, and 16 bases lay between the germline ends. Method: immunoSEQ multiplex PCR; TCRdb's copy keeps in-frame clones and lacks some. Here the sample spans approximately 24,000 clones, 60% to 85% being singletons. The timepoints at which blood was sampled were baseline, cycle 4 day 1, and cycle 7 day 1. The sequencing used CD4+ or CD8+ T cells sorted from blood, collected in a trial of the OX40 agonist ivuxolimab. This TCR derives from an adult with an advanced solid tumor such as melanoma, head and neck, liver or kidney cancer. This chain joins TRBV11-2 and TRBJ1-1; tentative D call: TRBD1 (6 bases). CDR3 amino acids: CASSSRGGSTNTEAFF. The CDR3 nucleotides are TGTGCCAGCAGCTCACGAGGGGGATCGACGAACACTGAAGCTTTCTTT.